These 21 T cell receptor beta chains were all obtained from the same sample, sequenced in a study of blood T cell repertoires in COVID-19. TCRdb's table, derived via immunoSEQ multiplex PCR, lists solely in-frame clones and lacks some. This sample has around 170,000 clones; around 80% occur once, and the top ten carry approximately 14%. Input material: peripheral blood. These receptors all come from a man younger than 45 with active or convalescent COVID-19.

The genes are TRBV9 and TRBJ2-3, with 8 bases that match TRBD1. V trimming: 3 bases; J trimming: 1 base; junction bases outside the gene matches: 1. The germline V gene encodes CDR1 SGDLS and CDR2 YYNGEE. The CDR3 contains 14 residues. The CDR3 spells CASSDRGGTDTQYF. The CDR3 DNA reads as TGTGCCAGCAGCGACAGGGGGGGCACAGATACGCAGTATTTT.

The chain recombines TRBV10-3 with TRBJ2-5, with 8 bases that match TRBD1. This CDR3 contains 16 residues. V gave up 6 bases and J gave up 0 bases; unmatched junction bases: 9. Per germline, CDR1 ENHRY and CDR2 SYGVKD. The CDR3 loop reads CAISADRVPYQETQYF. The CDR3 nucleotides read TGTGCCATCAGCGCGGACAGGGTCCCGTACCAAGAGACCCAGTACTTC.

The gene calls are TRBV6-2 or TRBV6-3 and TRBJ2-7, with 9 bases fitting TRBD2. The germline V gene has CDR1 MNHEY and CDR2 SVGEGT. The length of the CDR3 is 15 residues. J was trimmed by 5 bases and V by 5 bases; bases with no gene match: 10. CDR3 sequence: CASSPRAGGTDEQYF. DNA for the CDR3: TGTGCCAGCAGTCCCCGAGCGGGAGGCACGGACGAGCAGTACTTC.

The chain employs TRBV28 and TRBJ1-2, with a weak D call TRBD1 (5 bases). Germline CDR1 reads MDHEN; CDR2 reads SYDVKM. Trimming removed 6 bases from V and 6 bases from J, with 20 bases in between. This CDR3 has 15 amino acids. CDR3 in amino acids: CASRGEGVGMDGYTF. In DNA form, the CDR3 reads TGTGCCAGCAGAGGGGAGGGAGTGGGGATGGATGGCTACACCTTC.

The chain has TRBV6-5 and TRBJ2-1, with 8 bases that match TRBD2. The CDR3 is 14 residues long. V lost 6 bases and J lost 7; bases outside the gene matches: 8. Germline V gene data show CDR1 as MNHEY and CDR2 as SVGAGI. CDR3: CASRRPGGANEQFF. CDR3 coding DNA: TGTGCCAGCAGACGTCCGGGGGGGGCTAATGAGCAGTTCTTC.

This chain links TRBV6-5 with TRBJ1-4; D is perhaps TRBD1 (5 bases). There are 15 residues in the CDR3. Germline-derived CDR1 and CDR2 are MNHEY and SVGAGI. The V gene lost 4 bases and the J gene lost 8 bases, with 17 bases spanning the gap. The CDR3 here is CASSSVAGRGEKLFF. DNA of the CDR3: TGTGCCAGCAGTTCCGTGGCGGGCCGGGGGGAAAAACTGTTTTTT.

Here the CDR3 reads CASSIGVDRGYGYTF. For the CDR3, the DNA is TGTGCCAGTAGTATTGGGGTGGACAGGGGCTATGGCTACACCTTC. The chain joins TRBV19 to TRBJ1-2, with 9 nucleotides matching TRBD1. The CDR3 loop spans 15 amino acids. Germline loops: CDR1 LNHDA, CDR2 SQIVND (reference sequence). Unmatched junction bases numbered 6, after V lost 3 bases and J lost 4 bases. The entire variable domain, with the rest obtained from reference TRBV19 and TRBJ1-2, is as follows: DGGITQSPKYLFRKEGQNVTLSCEQNLNHDAMYWYRQDPGQGLRLIYYSQIVNDFQKGDIAEGYSVSREKKESFPLTVTSAQKNPTAFYLCASSIGVDRGYGYTFGSGTRLTVV.

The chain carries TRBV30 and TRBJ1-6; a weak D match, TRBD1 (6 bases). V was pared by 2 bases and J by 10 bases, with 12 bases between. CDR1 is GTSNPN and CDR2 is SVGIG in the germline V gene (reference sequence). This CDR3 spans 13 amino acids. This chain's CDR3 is CAWSRGGFSPLHF. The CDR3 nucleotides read TGTGCCTGGAGTAGGGGGGGCTTCTCACCCCTCCACTTT.

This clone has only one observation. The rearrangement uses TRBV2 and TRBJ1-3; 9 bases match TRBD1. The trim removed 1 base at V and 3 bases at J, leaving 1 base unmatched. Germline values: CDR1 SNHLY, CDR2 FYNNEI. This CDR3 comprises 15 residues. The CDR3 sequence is CASSEGDRVGNTIYF. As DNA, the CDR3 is TGTGCCAGCAGTGAAGGGGACAGGGTTGGAAACACCATATATTTT.

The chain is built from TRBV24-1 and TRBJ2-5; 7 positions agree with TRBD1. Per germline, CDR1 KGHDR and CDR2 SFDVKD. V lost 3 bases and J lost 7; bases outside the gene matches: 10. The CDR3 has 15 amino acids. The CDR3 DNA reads TGTGCCACCAGTGATCCCGACAGGGTTGGGGGGACCCAGTACTTC. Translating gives CATSDPDRVGGTQYF.

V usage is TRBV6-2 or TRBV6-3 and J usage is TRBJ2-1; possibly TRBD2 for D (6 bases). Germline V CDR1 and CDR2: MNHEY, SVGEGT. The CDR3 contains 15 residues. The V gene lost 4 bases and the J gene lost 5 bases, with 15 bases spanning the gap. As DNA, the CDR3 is TGTGCCAGCAGTTCCGGCTTTCCGGGGGACAATGAGCAGTTCTTC. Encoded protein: CASSSGFPGDNEQFF.

The CDR3 region has the DNA TGTGCCAGCAGCCAAGAATCCGGCAGGGTGCAGCCCCAGCATTTT. It encodes CASSQESGRVQPQHF. V is TRBV3-1 (or the pseudogene TRBV3-2) and J is TRBJ1-5; a possible D gene is TRBD1 (5 bases). V was clipped by 0 bases and J by 7 bases, with 13 bases between them. The CDR3 loop spans 15 amino acids. The germline gives CDR1 LGHDT, CDR2 YNNKEL (reference sequence).

CDR3: CASSVPQGQKKPQHF. The CDR3 DNA reads TGTGCCAGCAGTGTACCCCAGGGCCAAAAAAAGCCCCAGCATTTT. The rearrangement joins TRBV2 to TRBJ1-5; D possibly corresponds to TRBD1 (5 bases). Germline V CDR1 and CDR2: SNHLY, FYNNEI. The CDR3 contains 15 residues. With 4 bases removed from V and 8 bases from J, the gap between germline ends came to 18 bases. The full variable domain, rest sourced from reference TRBV2 and TRBJ1-5, is EPEVTQTPSHQVTQMGQEVILRCVPISNHLYFYWYRQILGQKVEFLVSFYNNEISEKSEIFDDQFSVERPDGSNFTLKIRSTKLEDSAMYFCASSVPQGQKKPQHFGDGTRLSIL.

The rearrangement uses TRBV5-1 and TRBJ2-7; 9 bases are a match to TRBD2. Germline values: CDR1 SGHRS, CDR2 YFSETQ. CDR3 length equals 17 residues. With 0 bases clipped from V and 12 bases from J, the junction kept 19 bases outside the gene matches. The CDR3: CASSLVPAGGTGLALYV. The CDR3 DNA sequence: TGCGCCAGCAGCTTGGTCCCAGCGGGGGGCACCGGTCTTGCTTTGTACGTC.

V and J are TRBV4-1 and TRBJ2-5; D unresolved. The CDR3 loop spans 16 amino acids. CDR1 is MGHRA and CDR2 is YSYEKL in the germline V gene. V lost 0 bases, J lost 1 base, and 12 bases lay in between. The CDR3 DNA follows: TGCGCCAGCAGCCAAGAGAGTGACACTTTCCAAGAGACCCAGTACTTC. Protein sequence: CASSQESDTFQETQYF.

The CDR3 region is CASSPGLVGDTDTQYF. The CDR3 DNA is TGCGCCAGCAGCCCGGGACTAGTCGGGGACACAGATACGCAGTATTTT. This chain links TRBV5-1 with TRBJ2-3, with 8 bases aligning to TRBD2. The germline V gene encodes CDR1 SGHRS and CDR2 YFSETQ. The CDR3 is 16 amino acids. The ends lost 4 bases at V and 2 bases at J; junction bases unmatched: 9.

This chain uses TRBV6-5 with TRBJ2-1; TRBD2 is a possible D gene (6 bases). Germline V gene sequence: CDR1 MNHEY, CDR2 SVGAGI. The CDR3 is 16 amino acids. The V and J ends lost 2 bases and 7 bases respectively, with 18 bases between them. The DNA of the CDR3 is TGTGCCAGCAGTTACCTTTCGACTAGTCGGGGGAATGAGCAGTTCTTC. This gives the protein CASSYLSTSRGNEQFF.

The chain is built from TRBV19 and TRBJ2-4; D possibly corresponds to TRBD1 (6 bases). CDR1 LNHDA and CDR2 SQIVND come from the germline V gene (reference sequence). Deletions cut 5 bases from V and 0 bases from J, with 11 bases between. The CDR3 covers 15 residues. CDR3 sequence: CASSDRKLAKNIQYF. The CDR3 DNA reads TGTGCCAGTAGTGACAGGAAACTAGCCAAAAACATTCAGTACTTC. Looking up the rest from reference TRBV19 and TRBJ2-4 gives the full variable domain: DGGITQSPKYLFRKEGQNVTLSCEQNLNHDAMYWYRQDPGQGLRLIYYSQIVNDFQKGDIAEGYSVSREKKESFPLTVTSAQKNPTAFYLCASSDRKLAKNIQYFGAGTRLSVL.

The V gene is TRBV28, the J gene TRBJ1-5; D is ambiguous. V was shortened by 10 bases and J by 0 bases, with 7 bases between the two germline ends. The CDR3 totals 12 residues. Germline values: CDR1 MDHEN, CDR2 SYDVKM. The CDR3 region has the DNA TGTGCCATCAAAATTAGCAATCAGCCCCAGCATTTT. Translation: CAIKISNQPQHF.

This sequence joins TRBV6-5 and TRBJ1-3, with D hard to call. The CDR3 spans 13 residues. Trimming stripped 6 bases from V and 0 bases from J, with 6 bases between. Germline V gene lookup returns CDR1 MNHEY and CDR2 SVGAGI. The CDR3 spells CASRTSSGNTIYF. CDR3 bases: TGTGCCAGCAGGACTAGCTCTGGAAACACCATATATTTT.

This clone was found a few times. The DNA of the CDR3 is TGTGCCAGCAGCGGCAGGGGGCTCTATGGCTACACCTTC. Translation gives CASSGRGLYGYTF. V usage is TRBV7-2 and J usage is TRBJ1-2; 8 bases are a match to TRBD1. V lost 5 bases and J lost 4; bases outside the gene matches: 3. This CDR3 has 13 residues. Per germline, CDR1 SGHTA and CDR2 FQGNSA.